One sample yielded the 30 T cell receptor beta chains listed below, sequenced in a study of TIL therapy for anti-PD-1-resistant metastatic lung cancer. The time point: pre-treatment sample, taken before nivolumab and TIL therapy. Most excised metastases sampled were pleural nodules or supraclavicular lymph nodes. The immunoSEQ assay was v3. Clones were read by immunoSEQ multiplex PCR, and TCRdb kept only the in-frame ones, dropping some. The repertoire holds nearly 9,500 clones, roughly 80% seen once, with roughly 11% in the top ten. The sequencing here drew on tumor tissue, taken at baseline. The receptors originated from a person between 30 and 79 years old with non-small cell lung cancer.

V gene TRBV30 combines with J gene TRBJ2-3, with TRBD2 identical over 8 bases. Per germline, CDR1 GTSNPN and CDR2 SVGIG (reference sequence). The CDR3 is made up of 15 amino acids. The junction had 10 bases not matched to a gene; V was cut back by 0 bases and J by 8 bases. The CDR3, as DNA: TGTGCCTGGAGTGTAGACGGCGGGAGGTCGGCTACGCAGTATTTT. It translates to CAWSVDGGRSATQYF. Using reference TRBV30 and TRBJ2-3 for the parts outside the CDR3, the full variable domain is SQTIHQWPATLVQPVGSPLSLECTVEGTSNPNLYWYRQAAGRGLQLLFYSVGIGQISSEVPQNLSASRPQDRQFILSSKKLLLSDSGFYLCAWSVDGGRSATQYFGPGTRLTVL.

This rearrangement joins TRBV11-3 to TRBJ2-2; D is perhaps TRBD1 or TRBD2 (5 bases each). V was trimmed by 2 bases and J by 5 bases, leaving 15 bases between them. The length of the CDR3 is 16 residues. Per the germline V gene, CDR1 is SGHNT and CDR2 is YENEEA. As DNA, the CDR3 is TGTGCCAGCAGCTTAAGGGACCGCCTGGGAACCGGGGAGCTGTTTTTT. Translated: CASSLRDRLGTGELFF.

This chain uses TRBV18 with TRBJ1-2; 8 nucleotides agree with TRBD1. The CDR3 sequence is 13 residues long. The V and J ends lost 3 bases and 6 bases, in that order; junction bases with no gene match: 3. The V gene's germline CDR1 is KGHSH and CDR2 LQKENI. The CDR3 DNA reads TGTGCCAGCTCACCGGACAGGGAAAATGGCTACACCTTC. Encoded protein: CASSPDRENGYTF.

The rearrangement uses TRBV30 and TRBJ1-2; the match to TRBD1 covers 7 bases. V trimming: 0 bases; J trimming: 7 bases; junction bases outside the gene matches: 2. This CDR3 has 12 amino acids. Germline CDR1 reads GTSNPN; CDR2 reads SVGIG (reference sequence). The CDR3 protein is CAWSVGGGGYTF. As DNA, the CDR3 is TGTGCCTGGAGTGTAGGGGGCGGTGGCTACACCTTC.

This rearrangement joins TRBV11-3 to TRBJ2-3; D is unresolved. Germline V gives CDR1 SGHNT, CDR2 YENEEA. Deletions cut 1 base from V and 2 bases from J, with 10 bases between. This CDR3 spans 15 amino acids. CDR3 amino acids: CASSLAQPDTDTQYF. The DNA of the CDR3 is TGTGCCAGCAGCTTAGCCCAGCCCGACACAGATACGCAGTATTTT. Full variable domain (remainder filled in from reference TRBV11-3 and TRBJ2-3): EAGVVQSPRYKIIEKKQPVAFWCNPISGHNTLYWYLQNLGQGPELLIRYENEEAVDDSQLPKDRFSAERLKGVDSTLKIQPAELGDSAVYLCASSLAQPDTDTQYFGPGTRLTVL.

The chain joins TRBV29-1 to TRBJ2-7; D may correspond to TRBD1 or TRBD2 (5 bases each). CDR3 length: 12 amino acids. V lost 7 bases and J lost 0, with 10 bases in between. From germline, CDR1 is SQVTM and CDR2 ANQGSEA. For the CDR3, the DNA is TGCAGCGCGGGACCAAGCTCCTACGAGCAGTACTTC. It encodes CSAGPSSYEQYF.

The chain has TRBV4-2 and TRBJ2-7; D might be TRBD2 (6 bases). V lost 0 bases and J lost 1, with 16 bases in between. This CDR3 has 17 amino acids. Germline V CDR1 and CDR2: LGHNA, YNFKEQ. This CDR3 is CASSQEGTRRGSYEQYF. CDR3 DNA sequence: TGTGCCAGCAGCCAAGAGGGAACCAGGCGGGGTTCCTACGAGCAGTACTTC.

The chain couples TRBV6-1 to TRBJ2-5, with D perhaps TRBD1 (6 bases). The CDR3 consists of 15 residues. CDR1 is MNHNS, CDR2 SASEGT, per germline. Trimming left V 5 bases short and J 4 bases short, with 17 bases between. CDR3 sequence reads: CASSRNRDKAETQYF. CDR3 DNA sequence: TGTGCCAGCAGTCGAAATCGGGACAAGGCAGAGACCCAGTACTTC.

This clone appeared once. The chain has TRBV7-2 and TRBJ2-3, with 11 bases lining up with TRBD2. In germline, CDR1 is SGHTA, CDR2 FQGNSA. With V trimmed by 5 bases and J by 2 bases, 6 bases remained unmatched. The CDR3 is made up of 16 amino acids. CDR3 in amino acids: CASSMRLAGYTDTQYF. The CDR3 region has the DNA TGTGCCAGCAGCATGAGACTAGCGGGGTACACAGATACGCAGTATTTT.

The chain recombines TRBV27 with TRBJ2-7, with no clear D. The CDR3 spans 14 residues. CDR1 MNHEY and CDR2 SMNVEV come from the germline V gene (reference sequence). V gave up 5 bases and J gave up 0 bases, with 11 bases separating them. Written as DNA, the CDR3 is TGTGCCAGCAGTCCCTTCCAGAGCTCCTACGAGCAGTACTTC. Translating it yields CASSPFQSSYEQYF.

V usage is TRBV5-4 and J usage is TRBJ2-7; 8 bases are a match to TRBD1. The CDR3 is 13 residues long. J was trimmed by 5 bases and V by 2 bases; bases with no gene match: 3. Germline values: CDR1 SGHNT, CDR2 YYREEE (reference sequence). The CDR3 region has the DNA TGTGCCAGCAGCTTCCAGGGGGCTGACGAGCAGTACTTC. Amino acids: CASSFQGADEQYF.

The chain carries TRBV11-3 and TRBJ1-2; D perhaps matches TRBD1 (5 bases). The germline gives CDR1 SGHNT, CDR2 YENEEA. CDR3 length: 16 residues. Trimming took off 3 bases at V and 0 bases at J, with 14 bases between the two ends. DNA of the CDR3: TGTGCCAGCAGCTTTGCAGGTGGAGGGGCTAACTATGGCTACACCTTC. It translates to CASSFAGGGANYGYTF.

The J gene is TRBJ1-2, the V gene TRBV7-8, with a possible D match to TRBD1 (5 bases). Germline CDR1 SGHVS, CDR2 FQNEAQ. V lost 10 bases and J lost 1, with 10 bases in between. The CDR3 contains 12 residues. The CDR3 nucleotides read TGTGCCACCATAGACAGTAACTATGGCTACACCTTC. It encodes CATIDSNYGYTF. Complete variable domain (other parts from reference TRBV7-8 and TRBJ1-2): GAGVSQSPRYKVAKRGQDVALRCDPISGHVSLFWYQQALGQGPEFLTYFQNEAQLDKSGLPSDRFFAERPEGSVSTLKIQRTQQEDSAVYLCATIDSNYGYTFGSGTRLTVV.

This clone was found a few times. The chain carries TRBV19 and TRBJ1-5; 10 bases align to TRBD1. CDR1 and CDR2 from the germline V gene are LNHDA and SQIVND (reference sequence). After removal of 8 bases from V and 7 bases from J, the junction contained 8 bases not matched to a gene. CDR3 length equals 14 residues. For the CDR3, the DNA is TGTGCCAGTTGCTTGGGACAGGGGTTGCAGCCCCAGCATTTT. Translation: CASCLGQGLQPQHF.

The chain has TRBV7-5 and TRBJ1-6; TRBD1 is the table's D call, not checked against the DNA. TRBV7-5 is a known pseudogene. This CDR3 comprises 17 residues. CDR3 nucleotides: TGTGCCAGAAGCTTAGAGGGGCCCAGGGGTGGTCATTCACCCCTCCACTTT. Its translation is CARSLEGPRGGHSPLHF.

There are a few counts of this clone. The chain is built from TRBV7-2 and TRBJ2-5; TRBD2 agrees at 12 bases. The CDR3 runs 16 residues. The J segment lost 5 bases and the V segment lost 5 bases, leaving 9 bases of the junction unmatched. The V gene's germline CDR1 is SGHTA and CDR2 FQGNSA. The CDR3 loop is CASSPGLAGRRETQYF. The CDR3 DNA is TGTGCCAGCAGCCCTGGACTAGCGGGGAGGAGGGAGACCCAGTACTTC.

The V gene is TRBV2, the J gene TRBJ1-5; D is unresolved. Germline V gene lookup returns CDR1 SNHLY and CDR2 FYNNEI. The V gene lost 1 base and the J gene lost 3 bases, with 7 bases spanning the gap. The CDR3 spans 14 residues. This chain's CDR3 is CASSEGQDNQPQHF. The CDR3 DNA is TGTGCCAGCAGTGAAGGGCAAGACAATCAGCCCCAGCATTTT.

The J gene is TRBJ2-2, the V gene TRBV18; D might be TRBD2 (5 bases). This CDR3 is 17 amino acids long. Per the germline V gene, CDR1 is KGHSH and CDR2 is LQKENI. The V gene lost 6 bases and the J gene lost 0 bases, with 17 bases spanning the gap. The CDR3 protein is CASSITQSGSNTGELFF. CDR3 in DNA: TGTGCCAGCTCCATAACCCAAAGCGGATCGAACACCGGGGAGCTGTTTTTT.

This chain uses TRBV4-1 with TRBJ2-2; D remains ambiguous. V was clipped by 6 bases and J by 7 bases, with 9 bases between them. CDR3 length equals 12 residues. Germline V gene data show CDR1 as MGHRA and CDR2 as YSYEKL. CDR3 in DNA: TGCGCCAGCAGACACCGCAGCGGGGAGCTGTTTTTT. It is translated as CASRHRSGELFF.

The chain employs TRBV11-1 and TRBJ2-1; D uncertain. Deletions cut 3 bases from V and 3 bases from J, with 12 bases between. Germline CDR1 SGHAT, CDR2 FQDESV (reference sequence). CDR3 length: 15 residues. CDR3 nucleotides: TGTGCCAGCAGCTTGGGCAGGTTGATCTACAATGAGCAGTTCTTC. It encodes CASSLGRLIYNEQFF.

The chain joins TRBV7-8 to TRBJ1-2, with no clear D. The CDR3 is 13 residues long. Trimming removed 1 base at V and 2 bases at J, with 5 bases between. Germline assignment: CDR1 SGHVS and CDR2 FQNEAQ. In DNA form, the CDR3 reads TGTGCCAGCAGCTTAGGGGGAAACTATGGCTACACCTTC. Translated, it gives CASSLGGNYGYTF.

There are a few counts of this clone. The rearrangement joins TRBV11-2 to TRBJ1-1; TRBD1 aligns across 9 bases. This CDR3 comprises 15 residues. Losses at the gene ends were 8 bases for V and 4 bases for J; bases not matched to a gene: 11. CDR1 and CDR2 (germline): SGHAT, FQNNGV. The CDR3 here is CASRGQGNWGTEAFF. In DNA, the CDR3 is TGTGCCAGCCGTGGACAGGGGAACTGGGGCACTGAAGCTTTCTTT. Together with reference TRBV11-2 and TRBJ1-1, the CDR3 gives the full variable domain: EAGVAQSPRYKIIEKRQSVAFWCNPISGHATLYWYQQILGQGPKLLIQFQNNGVVDDSQLPKDRFSAERLKGVDSTLKIQPAKLEDSAVYLCASRGQGNWGTEAFFGQGTRLTVV.

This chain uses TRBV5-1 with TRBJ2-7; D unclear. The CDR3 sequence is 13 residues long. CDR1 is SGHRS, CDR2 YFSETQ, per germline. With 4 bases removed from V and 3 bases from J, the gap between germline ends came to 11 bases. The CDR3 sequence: CASSPGGVYEQYF. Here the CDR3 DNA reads TGCGCCAGCAGCCCCGGTGGGGTCTACGAGCAGTACTTC.

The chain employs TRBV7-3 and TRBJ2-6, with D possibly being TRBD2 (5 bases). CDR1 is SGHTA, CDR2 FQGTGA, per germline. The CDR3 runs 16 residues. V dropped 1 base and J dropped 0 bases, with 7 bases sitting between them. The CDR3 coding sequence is TGTGCCAGCAGCTTAAGCGCGGGCTCTGGGGCCAACGTCCTGACTTTC. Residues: CASSLSAGSGANVLTF. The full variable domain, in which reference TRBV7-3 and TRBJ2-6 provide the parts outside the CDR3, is GAGVSQTPSNKVTEKGKYVELRCDPISGHTALYWYRQSLGQGPEFLIYFQGTGAADDSGLPNDRFFAVRPEGSVSTLKIQRTERGDSAVYLCASSLSAGSGANVLTFGAGSRLTVL.

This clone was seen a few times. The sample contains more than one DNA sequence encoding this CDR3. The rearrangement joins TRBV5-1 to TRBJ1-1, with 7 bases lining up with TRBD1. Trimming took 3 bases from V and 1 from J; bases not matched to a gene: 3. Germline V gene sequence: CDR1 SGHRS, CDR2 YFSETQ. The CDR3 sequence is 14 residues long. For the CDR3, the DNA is TGCGCCAGCAGCTCCAGGGGGGAGAACACTGAAGCTTTCTTT. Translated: CASSSRGENTEAFF.

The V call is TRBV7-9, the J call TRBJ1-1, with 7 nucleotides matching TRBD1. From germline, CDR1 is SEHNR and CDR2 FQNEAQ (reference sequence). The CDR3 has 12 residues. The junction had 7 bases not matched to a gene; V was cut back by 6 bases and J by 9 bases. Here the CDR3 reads CASSSDRVKAFF. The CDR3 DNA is TGTGCCAGCAGTTCCGACAGGGTTAAAGCTTTCTTT.

CDR3 protein: CASSYPLRDNPYEQYF. The CDR3 nucleotides read TGTGCCAGCAGTTATCCCCTCCGGGACAATCCCTACGAGCAGTACTTC. This rearrangement joins TRBV6-6 to TRBJ2-7; perhaps TRBD1 as D (6 bases). The CDR3 covers 16 residues. The germline V gene encodes CDR1 MNHNY and CDR2 SVGAGI (reference sequence). V lost 3 bases, J lost 2 bases, and 17 bases lay in between.

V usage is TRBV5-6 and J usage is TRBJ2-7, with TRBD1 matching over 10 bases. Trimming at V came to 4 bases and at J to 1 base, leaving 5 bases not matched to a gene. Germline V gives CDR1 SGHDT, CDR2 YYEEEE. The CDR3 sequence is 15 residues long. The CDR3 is CASSGDRGRSYEQYF. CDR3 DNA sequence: TGTGCCAGCAGCGGTGACAGGGGGCGATCCTACGAGCAGTACTTC. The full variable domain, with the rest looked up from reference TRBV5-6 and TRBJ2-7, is DAGVTQSPTHLIKTRGQQVTLRCSPKSGHDTVSWYQQALGQGPQFIFQYYEEEERQRGNFPDRFSGHQFPNYSSELNVNALLLGDSALYLCASSGDRGRSYEQYFGPGTRLTVT.

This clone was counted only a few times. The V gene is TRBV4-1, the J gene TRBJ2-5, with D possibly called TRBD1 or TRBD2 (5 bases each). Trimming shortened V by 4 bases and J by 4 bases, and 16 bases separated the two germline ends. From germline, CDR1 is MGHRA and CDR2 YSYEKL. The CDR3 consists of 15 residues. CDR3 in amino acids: CASSPEDNTRETQYF. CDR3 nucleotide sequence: TGCGCCAGCAGCCCGGAGGACAATACCAGAGAGACCCAGTACTTC.

The CDR3 DNA reads as TGCGCCAGCAGCTTGGCCCGCGGAAGGAACACTGAAGCTTTCTTT. Translated: CASSLARGRNTEAFF. V gene TRBV5-1 combines with J gene TRBJ1-1; D is unresolved. This CDR3 spans 15 amino acids. V lost 0 bases, J lost 1 base, and 10 bases lay in between. Germline V gives CDR1 SGHRS, CDR2 YFSETQ.